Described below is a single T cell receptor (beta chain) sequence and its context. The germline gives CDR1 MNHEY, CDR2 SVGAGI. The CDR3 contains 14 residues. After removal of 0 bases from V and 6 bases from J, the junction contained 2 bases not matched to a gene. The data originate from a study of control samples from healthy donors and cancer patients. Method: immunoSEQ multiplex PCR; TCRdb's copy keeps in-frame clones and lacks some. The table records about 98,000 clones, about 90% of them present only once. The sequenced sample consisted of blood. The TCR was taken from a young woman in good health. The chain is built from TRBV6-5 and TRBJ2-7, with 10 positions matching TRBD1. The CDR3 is CASSYSRTGGEQYF. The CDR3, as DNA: TGTGCCAGCAGTTACTCTAGGACAGGGGGCGAGCAGTACTTC.